This passage covers 19 T cell receptor beta chains from one sample sequenced in a study of T-cell memory formation after mild COVID-19. One entry per CDR3 protein results from TCRdb running MiXCR on the 5' RACE reads. The sample contains 450,000 or so distinct CDR3 sequences, around a quarter of which appear only once. Sequenced input: PBMCs or a T cell subset sorted from them (not recorded which). The source is an adult woman who had mild COVID-19 (a few samples of this study predate the infection). Cell type and time point are not known.

The rearrangement links TRBV29-1 to TRBJ2-3; the match to TRBD2 covers 12 bases. Germline CDR1 is SQVTM and CDR2 is ANQGSEA. This CDR3 contains 17 residues. J gave up 1 base and V 5 bases, and 10 bases lay outside the gene matches. For the CDR3, the DNA is TGCAGCGTTCTCCTAGCGGGAGGGCGATCTGGCACAGATACGCAGTATTTT. It encodes CSVLLAGGRSGTDTQYF.

There are a few counts of this clonotype. The genes are TRBV5-1 and TRBJ2-3, with 8 bases matching TRBD2. With 5 bases clipped from V and 0 bases from J, the junction kept 8 bases outside the gene matches. CDR3 length equals 16 residues. Germline values: CDR1 SGHRS, CDR2 YFSETQ. The CDR3 is CASRPGTSGSTDTQYF. Written as DNA, the CDR3 is TGCGCCAGCAGACCAGGGACTAGTGGAAGCACAGATACGCAGTATTTT.

This clonotype was counted only a few times. The chain combines TRBV6-2 or TRBV6-3 with TRBJ2-7, with unresolved D. The length of the CDR3 is 14 residues. Trimming left V 6 bases short and J 3 bases short, with 15 bases between. The germline V gene has CDR1 MNHEY and CDR2 SVGEGT. The CDR3 reads CASSRRTAIYEQYF. Here the CDR3 DNA reads TGTGCCAGCAGCCGACGCACAGCTATCTACGAGCAGTACTTC.

The chain recombines TRBV7-2 with TRBJ1-2; D ambiguous. Trimming left V 5 bases short and J 2 bases short, with 12 bases between. Germline V gives CDR1 SGHTA, CDR2 FQGNSA. The CDR3 loop spans 14 amino acids. This CDR3 reads CASSATGLNYGYTF. The CDR3 DNA is TGTGCCAGCAGCGCCACCGGGCTCAACTATGGCTACACCTTC.

The CDR3 DNA follows: TGCGCCAGCAGCCGCGGCAACGGACAGGGGGCTGGCAATCAGCCCCAGCATTTT. Translated, it gives CASSRGNGQGAGNQPQHF. The J gene is TRBJ1-5, the V gene TRBV4-1; 11 bases line up with TRBD1. This CDR3 is built from 18 residues. CDR1 MGHRA and CDR2 YSYEKL come from the germline V gene. Unmatched junction bases numbered 10, after V lost 4 bases and J lost 2 bases.

This clonotype was picked up a small number of times. V gene TRBV7-2 combines with J gene TRBJ1-1, with D tentatively TRBD1 (5 bases). V lost 5 bases and J lost 7, with 23 bases in between. CDR1 is SGHTA, CDR2 FQGNSA, per germline. The CDR3 extends over 16 amino acids. CDR3 bases: TGTGCCAGCAGCCAGAGGGGTGGGGCGCGGGGGAGTGAAGCTTTCTTT. Protein product: CASSQRGGARGSEAFF.

J is TRBJ2-5 and V is TRBV2; 11 nucleotides agree with TRBD1. The CDR3 runs 14 residues. V was pared by 7 bases and J by 5 bases, with 6 bases of the junction left unmatched. From germline, CDR1 is SNHLY and CDR2 FYNNEI. CDR3 loop: CASTLDRGRETQYF. CDR3 nucleotides: TGTGCCAGCACCCTGGACAGGGGGCGGGAGACCCAGTACTTC. The whole variable domain, filled in from reference TRBV2 and TRBJ2-5, reads EPEVTQTPSHQVTQMGQEVILRCVPISNHLYFYWYRQILGQKVEFLVSFYNNEISEKSEIFDDQFSVERPDGSNFTLKIRSTKLEDSAMYFCASTLDRGRETQYFGPGTRLLVL.

This clonotype has a handful of counts. The chain carries TRBV7-2 and TRBJ1-5, with TRBD1 as a possible D gene (6 bases). The length of the CDR3 is 13 residues. Germline CDR1 is SGHTA and CDR2 is FQGNSA. V lost 5 bases and J lost 3, with 8 bases in between. CDR3 region: CASSGTNNQPQHF. DNA for the CDR3: TGTGCCAGCAGCGGGACAAACAATCAGCCCCAGCATTTT. Combining the CDR3 with reference TRBV7-2 and TRBJ1-5 gives the whole variable domain GAGVSQSPSNKVTEKGKDVELRCDPISGHTALYWYRQSLGQGLEFLIYFQGNSAPDKSGLPSDRFSAERTGGSVSTLTIQRTQQEDSAVYLCASSGTNNQPQHFGDGTRLSIL.

The chain has TRBV6-1 and TRBJ2-1, with TRBD1 as a possible D gene (5 bases). Trimming took off 8 bases at V and 6 bases at J, with 11 bases between the two ends. Germline CDR1 reads MNHNS; CDR2 reads SASEGT. The CDR3 runs 12 residues. CDR3 protein: CASLTVSNEQFF. The CDR3 DNA follows: TGTGCCAGCCTGACAGTGTCCAATGAGCAGTTCTTC.

A few counts support this clonotype. The rearrangement uses TRBV20-1 and TRBJ2-7; 9 nucleotides line up with TRBD1. The CDR3 sequence is 14 residues long. Germline values: CDR1 DFQATT, CDR2 SNEGSKA (reference sequence). The trim removed 2 bases at V and 5 bases at J, leaving 7 bases unmatched. CDR3 sequence: CSARSGQGIDEQYF. CDR3 nucleotides: TGCAGTGCTAGATCAGGACAGGGGATTGACGAGCAGTACTTC.

A few counts support this clonotype. V usage is TRBV5-1 and J usage is TRBJ2-1; 7 positions match TRBD2. The CDR3 sequence is 15 residues long. V was pared by 5 bases and J by 5 bases, with 10 bases of the junction left unmatched. Germline V gene data show CDR1 as SGHRS and CDR2 as YFSETQ. The CDR3 nucleotides are TGCGCCAGCAGTTCGAGGCCGGCGGGGGACAATGAGCAGTTCTTC. Its translation is CASSSRPAGDNEQFF.

This clonotype was counted a few times. The chain couples TRBV20-1 to TRBJ1-4, with D uncertain. Germline-derived CDR1 and CDR2 are DFQATT and SNEGSKA (reference sequence). The V end was cut by 1 base, the J end by 8 bases, with 17 bases between. The CDR3 has 15 amino acids. In DNA, the CDR3 is TGCAGTGCTAGAGTCGGTTCTAACCTGGGGGAAAAACTGTTTTTT. Encoded protein: CSARVGSNLGEKLFF.

The table lists this clonotype with a few counts. This chain uses TRBV6-2 or TRBV6-3 with TRBJ2-3; TRBD2 matches 13 bases. V shed 5 bases, J shed 7 bases, and the junction held 9 bases outside the gene matches. Germline CDR1 is MNHEY and CDR2 is SVGEGT. This CDR3 is 16 amino acids long. CDR3 DNA: TGTGCCAGCAGTGGCCAGACTAGCGGGGGGCCTCATACGCAGTATTTT. Translating it yields CASSGQTSGGPHTQYF.

The J gene is TRBJ2-2, the V gene TRBV5-1; D might be TRBD1 (5 bases). Trimming removed 0 bases at V and 1 base at J, with 7 bases between. This CDR3 is built from 15 residues. CDR1 is SGHRS, CDR2 YFSETQ, per germline. CDR3 in amino acids: CASSLDGQNTGELFF. DNA for the CDR3: TGCGCCAGCAGCTTGGATGGACAGAACACCGGGGAGCTGTTTTTT.

V and J are TRBV18 and TRBJ2-1; weak D call: TRBD1 (6 bases). The CDR3 length is 15 residues. Trimming took off 3 bases at V and 0 bases at J, with 9 bases between the two ends. Per the germline V gene, CDR1 is KGHSH and CDR2 is LQKENI. CDR3 nucleotide sequence: TGTGCCAGCTCACCCGACAGGCGCTCCTACAATGAGCAGTTCTTC. This encodes CASSPDRRSYNEQFF.

This chain uses TRBV15 with TRBJ2-3; 7 nucleotides align to TRBD2. The germline V gene encodes CDR1 LNHNV and CDR2 YYDKDF (reference sequence). V was clipped by 1 base and J by 5 bases; unmatched bases: 12. The CDR3 runs 17 residues. DNA of the CDR3: TGTGCCACCAGCAGAGGCCTTATTAGGGGCGGGGGAGATACGCAGTATTTT. Translation: CATSRGLIRGGGDTQYF.

The chain uses TRBV12-3 or TRBV12-4 and TRBJ1-6; TRBD1 might be the D (6 bases). The CDR3 is 14 residues long. V was shortened by 6 bases and J by 9 bases, with 15 bases between the two germline ends. The DNA for the CDR3 is TGTGCCAGCAGGACCGGGACATTGCGTTCACCCCTCCACTTT. This codes for CASRTGTLRSPLHF.

V and J are TRBV30 and TRBJ2-6, with D perhaps assigned TRBD1 or TRBD2 (5 bases each). V was shortened by 5 bases and J by 0 bases, with 17 bases between the two germline ends. CDR3 length: 17 residues. CDR1 GTSNPN and CDR2 SVGIG come from the germline V gene (reference sequence). The CDR3 is CAWLWGKLSSGANVLTF. CDR3 nucleotides: TGTGCCTGGCTCTGGGGGAAACTTAGCTCTGGGGCCAACGTCCTGACTTTC. Filled out from reference TRBV30 and TRBJ2-6, the complete variable domain reads SQTIHQWPATLVQPVGSPLSLECTVEGTSNPNLYWYRQAAGRGLQLLFYSVGIGQISSEVPQNLSASRPQDRQFILSSKKLLLSDSGFYLCAWLWGKLSSGANVLTFGAGSRLTVL.

V and J are TRBV5-1 and TRBJ2-3, with 10 positions matching TRBD2. The V gene's germline CDR1 is SGHRS and CDR2 YFSETQ. J was trimmed by 6 bases and V by 4 bases; bases with no gene match: 26. The CDR3 is made up of 21 amino acids. The CDR3 loop reads CASSRDPTGGLAERGGDTQYF. CDR3 nucleotides: TGCGCCAGCAGCCGAGATCCCACGGGTGGACTAGCGGAGAGAGGGGGGGATACGCAGTATTTT. Complete variable domain (other parts from reference TRBV5-1 and TRBJ2-3): KAGVTQTPRYLIKTRGQQVTLSCSPISGHRSVSWYQQTPGQGLQFLFEYFSETQRNKGNFPGRFSGRQFSNSRSEMNVSTLELGDSALYLCASSRDPTGGLAERGGDTQYFGPGTRLTVL.